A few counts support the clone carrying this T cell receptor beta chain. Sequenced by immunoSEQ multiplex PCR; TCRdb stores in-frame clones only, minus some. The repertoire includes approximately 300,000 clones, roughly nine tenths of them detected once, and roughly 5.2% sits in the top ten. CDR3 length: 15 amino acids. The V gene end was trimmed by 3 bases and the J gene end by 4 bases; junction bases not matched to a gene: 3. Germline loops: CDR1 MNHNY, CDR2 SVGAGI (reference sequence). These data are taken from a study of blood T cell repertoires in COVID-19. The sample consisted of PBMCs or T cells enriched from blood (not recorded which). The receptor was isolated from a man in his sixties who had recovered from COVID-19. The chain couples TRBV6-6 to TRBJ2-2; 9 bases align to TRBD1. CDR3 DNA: TGTGCCAGCAGTTATGGGGACAGGGTCACCGGGGAGCTGTTTTTT. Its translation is CASSYGDRVTGELFF.